The 5 T cell receptor beta chains in this list originate from one sample, sequenced in a study of T cell responses to AZD1222 COVID-19 vaccine. Produced via immunoSEQ multiplex PCR; TCRdb's table is partial and in-frame only. This table has around 120,000 clones, 70% to 90% appearing once. Sequenced here: peripheral blood, sampled on day 0 of AZD1222 vaccination. The receptors shown here come from an adult in good health.

The chain is built from TRBV28 and TRBJ1-6; TRBD1 might be the D (5 bases). CDR3 length equals 14 residues. The germline V gene encodes CDR1 MDHEN and CDR2 SYDVKM. Trimming stripped 3 bases from V and 10 bases from J, with 13 bases between. The CDR3, as DNA: TGTGCCAGCAGTTTGCCCGGGGGGGGGTCACCCCTCCACTTT. Protein: CASSLPGGGSPLHF.

The V and J genes are TRBV10-3 and TRBJ1-2; D call uncertain. V was trimmed by 0 bases and J by 3 bases, leaving 11 bases between them. CDR1 and CDR2 (germline): ENHRY, SYGVKD. CDR3 size: 15 residues. CDR3 loop: CAISESISGDYGYTF. The CDR3 DNA reads TGTGCCATCAGTGAGTCGATATCGGGTGACTATGGCTACACCTTC.

The chain links TRBV19 to TRBJ2-1; TRBD1 or TRBD2 may be the D gene (5 bases each). The V end was cut by 7 bases, the J end by 6 bases, with 10 bases between. From germline, CDR1 is LNHDA and CDR2 SQIVND (reference sequence). This CDR3 has 12 amino acids. CDR3 sequence: CASTRDPNEQFF. DNA of the CDR3: TGTGCCAGTACCCGGGACCCCAATGAGCAGTTCTTC. Looking up the rest from reference TRBV19 and TRBJ2-1 gives the full variable domain: DGGITQSPKYLFRKEGQNVTLSCEQNLNHDAMYWYRQDPGQGLRLIYYSQIVNDFQKGDIAEGYSVSREKKESFPLTVTSAQKNPTAFYLCASTRDPNEQFFGPGTRLTVL.

This clone was picked up a small number of times. The chain has TRBV19 and TRBJ1-5, with 8 positions matching TRBD1. The CDR3 spans 14 residues. Germline V CDR1 and CDR2: LNHDA, SQIVND (reference sequence). V lost 5 bases, J lost 4 bases, and 4 bases stayed unmatched. The CDR3 protein is CASSSRDRNQPQHF. The CDR3, as DNA: TGTGCCAGTAGTTCCCGGGACAGGAATCAGCCCCAGCATTTT.

This rearrangement joins TRBV15 to TRBJ2-3; possible D gene TRBD2, 6 bases. V was trimmed by 0 bases and J by 0 bases, leaving 16 bases between them. The CDR3 is made up of 18 amino acids. Germline CDR1 is LNHNV and CDR2 is YYDKDF (reference sequence). Here the CDR3 reads CATSRDERAGTSTDTQYF. DNA of the CDR3: TGTGCCACCAGCAGAGATGAAAGGGCGGGAACTAGCACAGATACGCAGTATTTT.